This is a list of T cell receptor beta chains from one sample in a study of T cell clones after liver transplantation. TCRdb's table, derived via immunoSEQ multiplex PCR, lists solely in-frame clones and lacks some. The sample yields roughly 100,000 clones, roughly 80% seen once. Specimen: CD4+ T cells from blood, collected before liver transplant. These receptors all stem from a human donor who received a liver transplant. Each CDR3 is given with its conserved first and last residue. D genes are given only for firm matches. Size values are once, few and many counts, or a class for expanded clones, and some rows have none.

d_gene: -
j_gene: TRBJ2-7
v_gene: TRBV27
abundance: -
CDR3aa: CASRGPSKGEQYF
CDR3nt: TGTGCCAGCAGGGGCCCAAGCAAAGGCGAGCAGTACTTC

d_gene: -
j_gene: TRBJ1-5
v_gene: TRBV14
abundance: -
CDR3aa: CASSRGGTNQPQHF
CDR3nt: TGTGCCAGCAGTCGGGGGGGGACCAATCAGCCCCAGCATTTT

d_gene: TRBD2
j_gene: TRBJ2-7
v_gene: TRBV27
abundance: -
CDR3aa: CASSGLAGPYEQYF
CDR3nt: TGTGCCAGCAGTGGGCTAGCGGGCCCCTACGAGCAGTACTTC

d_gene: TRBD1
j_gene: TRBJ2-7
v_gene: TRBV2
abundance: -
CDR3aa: CASSGDRTSYEQYF
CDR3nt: TGTGCCAGCAGTGGGGACAGGACCTCCTACGAGCAGTACTTC

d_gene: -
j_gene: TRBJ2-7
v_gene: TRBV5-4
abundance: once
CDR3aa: CASSLGYEQYF
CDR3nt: TGTGCCAGCAGCTTGGGTTACGAGCAGTACTTC

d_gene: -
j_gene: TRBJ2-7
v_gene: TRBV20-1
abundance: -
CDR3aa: CSAARVYEQYF
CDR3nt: TGCAGTGCGGCCAGGGTCTACGAGCAGTACTTC

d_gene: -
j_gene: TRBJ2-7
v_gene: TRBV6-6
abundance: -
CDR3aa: CASKADSRNEQYF
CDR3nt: TGTGCCAGCAAGGCCGACAGCCGGAACGAGCAGTACTTC

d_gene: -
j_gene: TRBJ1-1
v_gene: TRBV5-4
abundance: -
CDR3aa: CASSLGSGGEAFF
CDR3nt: TGTGCCAGCAGCTTGGGGTCGGGGGGCGAAGCTTTCTTT

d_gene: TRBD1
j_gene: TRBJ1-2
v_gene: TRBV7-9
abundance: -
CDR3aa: CASSSTGVGYTF
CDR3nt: TGTGCCAGCAGCAGTACAGGGGTAGGCTACACCTTC

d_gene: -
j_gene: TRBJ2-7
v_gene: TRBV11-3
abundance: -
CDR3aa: CASSRNSYEQYF
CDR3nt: TGTGCCAGCAGCCGGAATTCGTACGAGCAGTACTTC

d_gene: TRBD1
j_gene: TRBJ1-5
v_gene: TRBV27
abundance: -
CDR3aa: CASSRTNQGGPNQPQHF
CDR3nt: TGTGCCAGCAGTCGTACGAACCAAGGGGGCCCCAATCAGCCCCAGCATTTT

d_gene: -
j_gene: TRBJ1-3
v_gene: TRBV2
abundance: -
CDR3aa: CASQPRVSGNTIYF
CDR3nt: TGTGCCAGCCAACCAAGGGTCTCTGGAAACACCATATATTTT

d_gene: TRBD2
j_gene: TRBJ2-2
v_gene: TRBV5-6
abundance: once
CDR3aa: CASSLRLAGGPWNTGELFF
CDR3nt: TGTGCCAGCAGCTTGAGGCTAGCGGGGGGGCCGTGGAACACCGGGGAGCTGTTTTTT

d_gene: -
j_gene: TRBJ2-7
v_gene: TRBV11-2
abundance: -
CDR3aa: CASSLGDVASLPQYF
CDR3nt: TGTGCCAGCAGCTTAGGGGACGTGGCCAGCCTCCCGCAGTACTTC

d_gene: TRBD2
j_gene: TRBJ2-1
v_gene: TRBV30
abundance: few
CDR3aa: CAWSVWKTSGSSYNEQFF
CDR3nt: TGTGCCTGGAGTGTATGGAAAACTAGCGGGAGTTCCTACAATGAGCAGTTCTTC

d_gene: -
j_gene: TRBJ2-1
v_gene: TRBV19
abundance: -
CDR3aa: CASSAGMTIDEQFF
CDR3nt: TGTGCCAGTAGTGCCGGGATGACAATCGATGAGCAGTTCTTC

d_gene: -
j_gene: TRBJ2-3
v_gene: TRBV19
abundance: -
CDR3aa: CASTEVAETSTDTQYF
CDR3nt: TGTGCCAGTACTGAAGTAGCGGAAACTAGCACAGATACGCAGTATTTT

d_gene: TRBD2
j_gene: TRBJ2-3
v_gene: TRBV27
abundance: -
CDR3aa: CAVSGPTDTQYF
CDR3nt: TGTGCCGTTAGCGGGCCCACAGATACGCAGTATTTT

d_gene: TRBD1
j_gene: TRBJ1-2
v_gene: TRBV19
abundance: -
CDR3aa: CASSTGVGYTF
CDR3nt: TGTGCCAGTTCGACAGGGGTCGGCTACACCTTC

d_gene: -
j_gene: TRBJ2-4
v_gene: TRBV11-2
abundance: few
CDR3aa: CASSPGGGTKNIQYF
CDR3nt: TGTGCCAGCAGCCCTGGGGGGGGCACCAAAAACATTCAGTACTTC

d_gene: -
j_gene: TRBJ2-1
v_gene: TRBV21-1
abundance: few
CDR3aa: CASSTPGQAGNEQFF
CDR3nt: TGTGCCAGCAGCACCCCGGGACAGGCAGGAAATGAGCAGTTCTTC

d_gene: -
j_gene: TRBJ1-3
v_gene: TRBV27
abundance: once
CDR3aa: CASSLTGITSSGNTIYF
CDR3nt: TGTGCCAGCAGTTTAACCGGAATTACAAGCTCTGGAAACACCATATATTTT

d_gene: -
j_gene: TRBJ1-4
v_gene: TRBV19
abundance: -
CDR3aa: CASSASPAHNEKLFF
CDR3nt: TGTGCCAGTAGTGCCAGCCCAGCCCATAATGAAAAACTGTTTTTT

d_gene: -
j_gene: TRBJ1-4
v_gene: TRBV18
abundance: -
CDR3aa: CASSPFDGNNEKLFF
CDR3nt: TGTGCCAGCTCACCATTTGACGGAAATAATGAAAAACTGTTTTTT

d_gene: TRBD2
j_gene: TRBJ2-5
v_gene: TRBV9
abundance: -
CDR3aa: CASSSRTSGGPRGGETQYF
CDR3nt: TGTGCCAGCAGCTCCAGGACTAGCGGGGGGCCACGAGGAGGAGAGACCCAGTACTTC

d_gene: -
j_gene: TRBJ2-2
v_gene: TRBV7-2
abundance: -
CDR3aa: CASSLHSANTGELFF
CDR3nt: TGTGCCAGCAGCCTACATTCAGCGAACACCGGGGAGCTGTTTTTT

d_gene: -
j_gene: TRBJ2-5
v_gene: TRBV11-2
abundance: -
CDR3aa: CASSLDSRGSRSGETQYF
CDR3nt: TGTGCCAGCAGCTTAGACAGTAGGGGGAGTCGATCGGGTGAGACCCAGTACTTC

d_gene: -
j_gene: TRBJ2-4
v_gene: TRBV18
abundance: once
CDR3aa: CASSPPKGVNIQYF
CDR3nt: TGTGCCAGCTCACCACCGAAGGGGGTGAACATTCAGTACTTC

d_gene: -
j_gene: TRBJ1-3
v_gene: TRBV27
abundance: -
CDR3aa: CASSRKAGNTIYF
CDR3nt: TGTGCCAGCAGTAGAAAGGCTGGAAACACCATATATTTT

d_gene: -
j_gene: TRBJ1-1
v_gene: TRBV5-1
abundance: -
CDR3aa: CASSSGRTMNTEAFF
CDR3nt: TGCGCCAGCAGCTCAGGACGAACCATGAACACTGAAGCTTTCTTT

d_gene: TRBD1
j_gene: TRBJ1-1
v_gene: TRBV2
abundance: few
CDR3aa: CASSGQVAEAFF
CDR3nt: TGTGCCAGCAGCGGACAGGTTGCTGAAGCTTTCTTT

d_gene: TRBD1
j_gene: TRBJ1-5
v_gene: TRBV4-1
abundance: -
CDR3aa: CASSQNGQGYQPQHF
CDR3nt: TGCGCCAGCAGCCAGAATGGACAGGGGTACCAGCCCCAGCATTTT

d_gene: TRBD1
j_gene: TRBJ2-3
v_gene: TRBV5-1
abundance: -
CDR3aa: CASSSARTGGAGTDTQYF
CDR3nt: TGCGCCAGCAGCTCCGCCCGGACAGGGGGAGCGGGAACAGATACGCAGTATTTT

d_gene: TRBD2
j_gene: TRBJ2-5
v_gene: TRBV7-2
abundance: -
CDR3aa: CASSPGLAGGETQYF
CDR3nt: TGTGCCAGCAGCCCGGGACTAGCGGGGGGTGAGACCCAGTACTTC

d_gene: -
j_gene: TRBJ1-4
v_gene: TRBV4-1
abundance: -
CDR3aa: CASSQAPGAYNEKLFF
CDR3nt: TGCGCCAGCAGCCAAGCCCCGGGAGCTTACAATGAAAAACTGTTTTTT

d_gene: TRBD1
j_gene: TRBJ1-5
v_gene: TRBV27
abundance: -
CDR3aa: CASSLRGQGNQPQHF
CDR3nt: TGTGCCAGCAGTTTACGGGGACAGGGGAATCAGCCCCAGCATTTT

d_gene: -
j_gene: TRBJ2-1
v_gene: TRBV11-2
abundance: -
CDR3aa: CASSPTEAAYNEQFF
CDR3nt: TGTGCCAGCAGCCCCACGGAAGCGGCCTACAATGAGCAGTTCTTC

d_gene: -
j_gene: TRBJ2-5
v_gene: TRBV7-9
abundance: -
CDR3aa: CASSYDNQETQYF
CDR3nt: TGTGCCAGCAGCTACGACAACCAAGAGACCCAGTACTTC

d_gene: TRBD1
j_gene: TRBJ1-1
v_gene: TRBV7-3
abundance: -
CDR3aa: CASSLGQVGNTEAFF
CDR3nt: TGTGCCAGCAGCTTAGGACAGGTGGGGAACACTGAAGCTTTCTTT

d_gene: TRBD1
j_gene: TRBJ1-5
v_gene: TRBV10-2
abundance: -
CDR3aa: CASRQGQGTFSNQPQHF
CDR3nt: TGCGCCAGCAGGCAGGGACAGGGAACCTTTAGCAATCAGCCCCAGCATTTT

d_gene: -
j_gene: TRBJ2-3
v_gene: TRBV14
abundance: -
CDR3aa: CASSQVTDTQYF
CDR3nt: TGTGCCAGCAGCCAAGTTACGGATACGCAGTATTTT

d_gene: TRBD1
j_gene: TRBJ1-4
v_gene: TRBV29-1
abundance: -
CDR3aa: CSAGQGLANEKLFF
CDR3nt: TGCAGCGCCGGACAGGGTCTGGCTAATGAAAAACTGTTTTTT

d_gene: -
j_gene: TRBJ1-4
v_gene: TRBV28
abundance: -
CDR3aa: CASSLLGLTNEKLFF
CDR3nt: TGTGCCAGCAGTTTATTAGGGTTGACTAATGAAAAACTGTTTTTT

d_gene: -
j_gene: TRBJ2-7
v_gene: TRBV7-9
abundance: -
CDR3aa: CASSTRTPLSEQYF
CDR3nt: TGTGCCAGCAGCACCCGGACACCCCTCTCCGAGCAGTACTTC

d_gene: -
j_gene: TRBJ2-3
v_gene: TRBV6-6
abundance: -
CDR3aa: CASSRRARVTDTQYF
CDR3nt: TGTGCCAGCAGCCGGAGGGCCAGGGTCACAGATACGCAGTATTTT

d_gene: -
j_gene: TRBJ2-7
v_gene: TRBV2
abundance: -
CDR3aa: CASMRDPFYEQYF
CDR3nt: TGTGCCAGCATGCGGGATCCCTTCTACGAGCAGTACTTC

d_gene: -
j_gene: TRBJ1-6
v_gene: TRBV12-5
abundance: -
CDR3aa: CASGLGGRDGSPLHF
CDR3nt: TGTGCTAGTGGTCTCGGCGGACGGGATGGTTCACCCCTCCACTTT

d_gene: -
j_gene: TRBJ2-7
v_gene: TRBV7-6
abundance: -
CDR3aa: CASSILELGSEQYF
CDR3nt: TGTGCCAGCAGCATCCTCGAACTAGGTAGCGAGCAGTACTTC